This TCR beta chain emerged from a study of blood T cell repertoires in COVID-19. Libraries were prepared by immunoSEQ multiplex PCR; TCRdb keeps only in-frame clonotypes and omits some of them. Of fewer than 200,000 clones in the sample, 80% were seen once. Germline V gives CDR1 LGHDT, CDR2 YNNKEL (reference sequence). With 2 bases removed from V and 6 bases from J, the gap between germline ends came to 16 bases. The CDR3 sequence is 15 residues long. The source of this sequence is a man aged 65 to 85 with active or convalescent COVID-19. The rearrangement joins TRBV3-1 (or the pseudogene TRBV3-2) to TRBJ1-2; no reliable D call. The sequenced material came from peripheral blood. CDR3 loop: CASSQFGGEKDGYTF. CDR3 bases: TGTGCCAGCAGCCAATTTGGTGGGGAGAAGGATGGCTACACCTTC.